The clone carrying this T cell receptor (beta chain) was observed a handful of times. Its antigen is not known. For TCRbeta, the library was prepared with unique molecular identifiers. TCRdb reprocessed the PCR reads with MiXCR, giving one entry per CDR3 protein. Among 200,000 or so distinct CDR3 sequences listed, roughly 6% were seen once. From germline, CDR1 is SGHDT and CDR2 YYEEEE. The CDR3 has 16 amino acids. The V gene end was trimmed by 0 bases and the J gene end by 6 bases; junction bases not matched to a gene: 9. The data stem from a study of T-cell reconstitution after alpha-beta-depleted transplantation in children. Study-wide findings and caveats: Reportedly, roughly two months post-transplant, alpha-beta T cells arose from several hundred expanded graft clones. Surviving recipient T cells and thymic progenitors produced the high day-60 TCRbeta diversity seen in some patients.

The V and J genes are TRBV5-6 and TRBJ2-3; 8 nucleotides agree with TRBD2. This sample comprised PBMCs, obtained before TCRalphabeta/CD19-depleted stem cell transplant. This sequence originates from a girl in the first two years of life with combined immunodeficiency, due to receive a stem cell transplant. Here the CDR3 reads CASSLEVSGSSDTQYF. The CDR3 DNA reads TGTGCCAGCAGCTTGGAAGTAAGCGGGAGCTCGGATACGCAGTATTTT. The full variable domain, completed using reference TRBV5-6 and TRBJ2-3, is DAGVTQSPTHLIKTRGQQVTLRCSPKSGHDTVSWYQQALGQGPQFIFQYYEEEERQRGNFPDRFSGHQFPNYSSELNVNALLLGDSALYLCASSLEVSGSSDTQYFGPGTRLTVL.